These 20 T cell receptor beta chains were sequenced from one sample in a study of T cell repertoires in cytomegalovirus infection. TCRdb fed the reads into MiXCR, producing one record per CDR3 protein. The sample contains approximately 700,000 distinct CDR3 sequences, about a third of which appear only once. The sample taken for sequencing was PBMCs. The receptors come from a human donor in good health (CMV status not recorded). Some clones in this sample may be carry-over from other donors' samples.

This clonotype was observed a handful of times. The chain has TRBV6-1 and TRBJ2-7; 12 bases agree with TRBD1. The CDR3 totals 15 residues. The junction had 4 bases not matched to a gene; V was cut back by 0 bases and J by 7 bases. Germline assignment: CDR1 MNHNS and CDR2 SASEGT. The DNA for the CDR3 is TGTGCCAGCAGTGAAGCCGGGACAGGGGGCCGGGAGCAGTACTTC. Translating it yields CASSEAGTGGREQYF.

This clonotype occurred a few times. The chain recombines TRBV7-8 with TRBJ1-2, with a possible D match to TRBD1 (5 bases). Trimming stripped 1 base from V and 3 bases from J, with 12 bases between. The CDR3 totals 15 residues. Germline CDR1 reads SGHVS; CDR2 reads FQNEAQ. The CDR3 reads CASSLGQGPYYGYTF. Written as DNA, the CDR3 is TGTGCCAGCAGCTTAGGGCAGGGCCCCTACTATGGCTACACCTTC.

The chain combines TRBV6-5 with TRBJ1-3; D ambiguous. The germline gives CDR1 MNHEY, CDR2 SVGAGI. The CDR3 extends over 13 amino acids. Trimming removed 8 bases from V and 4 bases from J, with 12 bases in between. The CDR3 nucleotides are TGTGCCAGCGGAGAAAAATGGGGAAACACCATATATTTT. Its protein is CASGEKWGNTIYF.

This clonotype appeared a few times. The V call is TRBV7-3, the J call TRBJ2-7; D could derive from TRBD1 or TRBD2 (5 bases each). This CDR3 comprises 14 residues. Per the germline V gene, CDR1 is SGHTA and CDR2 is FQGTGA. V was cut by 3 bases and J by 0 bases, with 9 bases left in between. The CDR3 loop reads CASSLGPYSYEQYF. The CDR3 nucleotides are TGTGCCAGCAGCTTGGGACCGTACTCCTACGAGCAGTACTTC.

This clonotype was counted a few times. Given a much more abundant clone one base away, this may be a read error. The chain couples TRBV7-8 to TRBJ1-3; 8 nucleotides line up with TRBD1. Germline V gene data show CDR1 as SGHVS and CDR2 as FQNEAQ. The CDR3 totals 17 residues. The CDR3 is CANSLGGQGDSGNTIYF. The CDR3 coding sequence is TGTGCCAACAGCTTAGGCGGACAGGGAGACTCTGGAAACACCATATATTTT.

This clonotype was found a few times. This chain joins TRBV6-1 and TRBJ1-2; 9 bases are a match to TRBD1. Germline values: CDR1 MNHNS, CDR2 SASEGT. The V segment lost 4 bases and the J segment 7 bases; nucleotides outside the gene matches: 10. The CDR3 extends over 15 amino acids. The CDR3 reads CASSAEQGASGGYTF. The CDR3 DNA reads TGTGCCAGCAGTGCTGAACAGGGGGCGAGCGGTGGCTACACCTTC.

V gene TRBV9 combines with J gene TRBJ2-1; 7 bases fit TRBD1. The CDR3 length is 15 residues. After removal of 2 bases from V and 6 bases from J, the junction contained 8 bases not matched to a gene. Germline V gives CDR1 SGDLS, CDR2 YYNGEE. CDR3 sequence: CASSVTGIPSNEQFF. CDR3 coding DNA: TGTGCCAGCAGCGTGACAGGGATTCCCAGCAATGAGCAGTTCTTC.

This chain connects TRBV14 to TRBJ1-2; 7 bases fit TRBD1. This CDR3 region has 18 residues. The junction had 14 bases not matched to a gene; V was cut back by 0 bases and J by 4 bases. CDR1 and CDR2 (germline): SGHDN, FVKESK. The CDR3 DNA is TGTGCCAGCAGCCAAGATCACTCTCGGGCCAAGGGGGCCTATGGCTACACCTTC. Translation: CASSQDHSRAKGAYGYTF.

V and J are TRBV12-3 or TRBV12-4 and TRBJ1-4, with 9 bases identical to TRBD1. There are 14 residues in the CDR3. The J segment lost 12 bases and the V segment lost 5 bases, leaving 10 bases of the junction unmatched. The CDR3 bases are TGTGCCAGCAGTAAAGGGACAGGGACAGAAGAACTGTTTTTT. Its translation: CASSKGTGTEELFF.

The chain recombines TRBV18 with TRBJ1-1, with D unresolved. Germline V gene lookup returns CDR1 KGHSH and CDR2 LQKENI. The CDR3 spans 11 residues. The V and J ends lost 6 bases and 8 bases respectively, with 10 bases between them. Written as DNA, the CDR3 is TGTGCCAGCTCGGTACAGAGCGAAGCTTTCTTT. It codes for CASSVQSEAFF.

Details on this clonotype: One end of the junction varies from germline; a read error may be responsible. The V and J genes are TRBV7-6 and TRBJ1-4, with D perhaps matching TRBD1 (5 bases). Germline CDR1 reads SGHVS; CDR2 reads FNYEAQ. The CDR3 loop spans 13 amino acids. CDR3 sequence reads: CASSHQGGEQLFF. CDR3 nucleotides: TGTGCCAGCAGTCACCAGGGAGGTGAACAACTGTTTTTT.

This clonotype was found a few times. DNA for the CDR3: TGTGCCAGCAGTTTAGAGGCCACGGGCTACGAGCAGTACTTC. The encoded protein is CASSLEATGYEQYF. The chain has TRBV27 and TRBJ2-7; no definite D call. There are 14 residues in the CDR3. Germline assignment: CDR1 MNHEY and CDR2 SMNVEV (reference sequence). V shed 2 bases and J shed 3 bases, with 11 bases lying between them.

This clonotype showed up just a few times. V is TRBV7-2 and J is TRBJ2-3; either TRBD1 or TRBD2 may fit D (5 bases each). Germline V lookup: CDR1 SGHTA, CDR2 FQGNSA. The CDR3 loop spans 14 amino acids. Trimming cost V 4 bases and J 2 bases, with 10 bases left between them. The CDR3 loop is CASSWDRYTDTQYF. The CDR3 DNA sequence: TGTGCCAGCAGCTGGGACCGATACACAGATACGCAGTATTTT.

This clonotype occurred a few times. The chain uses TRBV14 and TRBJ1-1; the D is unclear. This CDR3 is built from 14 residues. Trimming left V 4 bases short and J 5 bases short, with 14 bases between. Germline CDR1 and CDR2: SGHDN and FVKESK. The CDR3 region has the DNA TGTGCCAGCAGCCTAGGGCCCCCGGGGACTGAAGCTTTCTTT. Translated: CASSLGPPGTEAFF.

The chain employs TRBV4-1 and TRBJ1-1; D is possibly TRBD1 (5 bases). V lost 1 base and J lost 6, with 15 bases in between. The CDR3 is 15 amino acids. CDR1 MGHRA and CDR2 YSYEKL come from the germline V gene. For the CDR3, the DNA is TGCGCCAGCAGCCAAGTGGGGGTGCGAGGGGCTGAAGCTTTCTTT. This sequence encodes CASSQVGVRGAEAFF.

The table lists this clonotype with a few counts. The V call is TRBV5-5, the J call TRBJ1-5; 9 positions match TRBD1. The CDR3 runs 17 residues. The trim removed 0 bases at V and 4 bases at J, leaving 8 bases unmatched. The germline CDR1 and CDR2 sequences are SGHKS and YYEKEE (reference sequence). As DNA, the CDR3 is TGTGCCAGCAGCTTGGCCACGGGACAGGGTCTTAATCAGCCCCAGCATTTT. As protein: CASSLATGQGLNQPQHF.

This sequence joins TRBV7-9 and TRBJ1-1; the match to TRBD1 covers 7 bases. Per the germline V gene, CDR1 is SEHNR and CDR2 is FQNEAQ (reference sequence). Unmatched junction bases numbered 10, after V lost 5 bases and J lost 4 bases. The CDR3 consists of 15 residues. The CDR3 DNA reads as TGTGCCAGCAGCCATCACGTCAGGGGGAGCACTGAAGCTTTCTTT. Its translation: CASSHHVRGSTEAFF.

V and J are TRBV6-1 and TRBJ2-1; the match to TRBD1 covers 10 bases. Germline V gives CDR1 MNHNS, CDR2 SASEGT. The CDR3 runs 18 residues. The V and J ends lost 5 bases and 0 bases, in that order; junction bases with no gene match: 10. CDR3 amino acids: CASSYGQGGFSSYNEQFF. Written as DNA, the CDR3 is TGTGCCAGCAGTTACGGACAGGGGGGTTTTAGCTCCTACAATGAGCAGTTCTTC.

V and J are TRBV7-9 and TRBJ2-1, with TRBD1 as a possible D gene (5 bases). Per germline, CDR1 SEHNR and CDR2 FQNEAQ (reference sequence). This CDR3 region has 15 residues. V was cut by 3 bases and J by 1 base, with 10 bases left in between. For the CDR3, the DNA is TGTGCCAGCAGCTTGGGGCCTAAATCCTACAATGAGCAGTTCTTC. The encoded protein is CASSLGPKSYNEQFF.

This chain uses TRBV20-1 with TRBJ1-5; possible D gene TRBD1, 6 bases. Germline V lookup: CDR1 DFQATT, CDR2 SNEGSKA (reference sequence). Trimming stripped 4 bases from V and 1 base from J, with 14 bases between. The CDR3 totals 15 residues. The CDR3, as DNA: TGCAGTGCTACCGATCCCAGGGGAAGCAATCAGCCCCAGCATTTT. Translated: CSATDPRGSNQPQHF.